The 2 T cell receptor beta chains below come from one sample, sequenced in a study of blood T cells in healthy people across ages. It was with a sample-barcoded 5' primer and a J-beta primer mix that a second PCR of roughly 7 to 12 cycles was run. TCRdb re-analysed the 5' RACE reads in MiXCR, keeping a single row per CDR3 protein. The sample lists around 1.5 million distinct CDR3 sequences, around 36% occurring once. The sequencing input was blood. Receptors originate from a woman aged 25 to 45 in good health.

This clonotype showed up just once. The chain carries TRBV12-3 or TRBV12-4 and TRBJ2-7; D is undetermined. The end of the DNA fits TRBJ2-5 better, so the J call may be wrong. The CDR3 is made up of 13 amino acids. This chain's CDR3 is CASSFLRWETQYF. As DNA, the CDR3 is TGTGCCAGCAGTTTTCTCCGTTGGGAGACCCAGTACTTC.

A few counts support this clonotype. The chain couples TRBV3-1 to TRBJ1-2; D is uncertain. This CDR3 is 14 amino acids long. With 4 bases removed from V and 6 bases from J, the gap between germline ends came to 15 bases. Germline-derived CDR1 and CDR2 are LGHDT and YNNKEL (reference sequence). Here the CDR3 reads CASSPFVGFNGYTF. DNA for the CDR3: TGTGCCAGCAGCCCCTTTGTGGGGTTCAATGGCTACACCTTC.